This T cell receptor (beta chain) derives from a study of shared clonotypes between healthy human individuals. Study at large: The composition of the donors was a couple of women and a few men aged 18 to 49.

In the authors' workflow: ImmunoSEQ supplied junction-only sequences lacking quality scores, so filtering was different. Repertoires were generated with immunoSEQ multiplex PCR, while TCRdb's copy carries only in-frame clones and drops some. That table gives V, J and clone size, and the DNA gave D and trimming. The table lists about 1.5 million clones, approximately 98% of them singletons. The CDR3 is 14 residues long. Trimming took 11 bases from V and 2 from J; bases not matched to a gene: 12. Germline V gene sequence: CDR1 MDHEN, CDR2 SYDVKM. This TCR came from a man aged 25-45 years in good health. The sequenced sample was naive CD4+ T cells sorted from blood. Subset noted: CD45RA+ positively selected. V is TRBV28 and J is TRBJ2-7, with TRBD1 identical over 7 bases. Here the CDR3 DNA reads TGTGCCGCCCAAATGGCAGGGGGTACCTACGAGCAGTACTTC. This sequence encodes CAAQMAGGTYEQYF.